The table lists the clone carrying this T cell receptor (beta chain) with a few counts. Germline CDR1 reads LNHDA; CDR2 reads SQIVND (reference sequence). V lost 5 bases, J lost 2 bases, and 13 bases lay in between. There are 14 residues in the CDR3. This entry comes from a study of radiotherapy plus CTLA-4 blockade in lung cancer. Data came from immunoSEQ multiplex PCR; TCRdb stores just in-frame clones and leaves some out. Of tens of thousands of clones listed, over 60% were seen once; the top ten hold more than 4.5%. This specimen was peripheral blood, taken from a patient treated with radiotherapy plus ipilimumab. J is TRBJ2-7 and V is TRBV19; possibly TRBD1 for D (5 bases). The TCR was taken from a human donor with non-small cell lung cancer whose response to radiotherapy plus ipilimumab could not be evaluated. Here the CDR3 reads CASSPSTATYEQYF. The CDR3 nucleotides are TGTGCCAGTAGTCCCTCGACAGCCACCTACGAGCAGTACTTC.